The clone carrying this T cell receptor beta chain has at least ten counts. What it recognizes is unknown. The sample is drawn from a study of T cell repertoires in cytomegalovirus infection. Germline CDR1 MNHEY, CDR2 SVGEGT. This CDR3 region has 14 residues. V was clipped by 6 bases and J by 7 bases; unmatched bases: 7. Study-wide results and caveats: HLA-C-restricted, CMV-specific TCR beta clonotypes were dominant ex vivo.

In TCRdb, the reads were re-called with MiXCR into one record per CDR3 protein. The repertoire holds about 190,000 distinct CDR3 sequences, with roughly 9% as singletons. Sequenced material: PBMCs. The TCR was taken from a human donor in good health (CMV status not recorded). Some clones in this sample may be carry-over from other donors' samples. The chain is built from TRBV6-2 or TRBV6-3 and TRBJ1-5, with 9 bases identical to TRBD1. Here the CDR3 reads CASRTGGMGQPQHF. The CDR3 bases are TGTGCCAGCAGAACAGGGGGCATGGGCCAGCCCCAGCATTTT.